These 4 T cell receptor beta chains came from one sample sequenced in a study of blood T cell repertoires in COVID-19. Clones were sequenced by immunoSEQ multiplex PCR, and TCRdb holds only the in-frame ones, with some missing. The table has some 250,000 clones, roughly 90% seen once. Input material: peripheral blood. The receptor set was obtained from a woman in her thirties with COVID-19, enrolled during active disease.

The chain has TRBV21-1 and TRBJ1-6; TRBD1 was called by the table and not checked on the DNA. TRBV21-1 is reported as a pseudogene. The CDR3 spans 16 residues. The CDR3 loop is CASSKDRDKYSPPLHF. In nucleotides, the CDR3 is TGTGCCAGCAGCAAAGACCGGGACAAATATAGTCCACCCCTCCACTTT.

The V and J genes are TRBV28 and TRBJ2-7; no clear D gene. V lost 2 bases to trimming and J lost 0 bases, with 8 bases between them. The CDR3 runs to 14 residues. Germline CDR1 and CDR2: MDHEN and SYDVKM. CDR3 DNA sequence: TGTGCCAGCAGTTTAGCAGGAATCTCCTACGAGCAGTACTTC. Its translation is CASSLAGISYEQYF. Using reference TRBV28 and TRBJ2-7 for the parts outside the CDR3, the full variable domain is DVKVTQSSRYLVKRTGEKVFLECVQDMDHENMFWYRQDPGLGLRLIYFSYDVKMKEKGDIPEGYSVSREKKERFSLILESASTNQTSMYLCASSLAGISYEQYFGPGTRLTVT.

The count of this clone is one. The chain couples TRBV5-6 to TRBJ1-6, with TRBD1 matching 7 bases. Germline V CDR1 and CDR2: SGHDT, YYEEEE. J gave up 6 bases and V 0 bases, and 6 bases lay outside the gene matches. The CDR3 is 16 residues long. This CDR3 reads CASSLATGVFNSPLHF. The CDR3 bases are TGTGCCAGCAGCTTGGCCACAGGGGTTTTTAATTCACCCCTCCACTTT.

The rearrangement joins TRBV9 to TRBJ2-2; D is unclear. Germline V lookup: CDR1 SGDLS, CDR2 YYNGEE. Trimming shortened V by 1 base and J by 3 bases, and 4 bases separated the two germline ends. This CDR3 region has 13 residues. DNA of the CDR3: TGTGCCAGCAGCGTATTATACACCGGGGAGCTGTTTTTT. Its translation: CASSVLYTGELFF.